Sequencing of this TCR beta chain was carried out in a study of blood T cell repertoires in COVID-19. Looking at the study overall: The samples span acute and convalescent COVID-19 from the United States, Italy and Spain. T cells, B-cell-depleted T cells, or PBMCs supplied cDNA or gDNA.

This CDR3 comprises 11 residues. Trimming left V 5 bases short and J 7 bases short, with 8 bases between. CDR1 and CDR2 from the germline V gene are SGHAT and FQNNGV. Original processing notes: Estimation of nucleated cell counts was performed using reference gene primer amplification. Measured with immunoSEQ multiplex PCR; TCRdb has only the in-frame clones, and not every one. V, J and clone size are taken as reported in that table, and D and trimming were inferred from the DNA itself. The sample carries under 75,000 clones, around 88% recorded once. What was sequenced was peripheral blood. V gene TRBV11-2 combines with J gene TRBJ1-2; tentative D call: TRBD1 (5 bases). This clonotype originated in an elderly woman with active COVID-19. This CDR3 reads CASSGRGGYTF. CDR3 nucleotides: TGTGCCAGCAGCGGGAGGGGTGGCTACACCTTC.